This T cell receptor beta chain was retrieved from a study of OX40 agonist ivuxolimab in advanced cancers. Background on the study: Those enrolled were approximately 78% male, with a mean age of 60 years and ages from about 20 to 90. The study reported partial responses in three patients: one hepatocellular carcinoma, two cutaneous melanoma. Study-level findings and limits: Not determined was the antigen specificity of the expanded peripheral T cells.

Trimming removed 7 bases from V and 0 bases from J, with 6 bases in between. The germline V gene has CDR1 MDHEN and CDR2 SYDVKM. This CDR3 comprises 12 residues. Only a few counts were recorded for this clone. Its antigen remains unidentified. TCRdb's copy holds only in-frame clones and misses some; the assay was immunoSEQ multiplex PCR. The sample has fewer than 85,000 clones, around 85% seen once. This material consisted of CD4+ or CD8+ T cells sorted from blood, taken in a trial of the OX40 agonist ivuxolimab. The chain combines TRBV28 with TRBJ1-1; D gene ambiguous. This receptor was taken from an adult with an advanced solid tumor such as melanoma, head and neck, liver or kidney cancer. The chain's CDR3 is CASTPMNTEAFF. Here the CDR3 DNA reads TGTGCCAGCACTCCCATGAACACTGAAGCTTTCTTT.